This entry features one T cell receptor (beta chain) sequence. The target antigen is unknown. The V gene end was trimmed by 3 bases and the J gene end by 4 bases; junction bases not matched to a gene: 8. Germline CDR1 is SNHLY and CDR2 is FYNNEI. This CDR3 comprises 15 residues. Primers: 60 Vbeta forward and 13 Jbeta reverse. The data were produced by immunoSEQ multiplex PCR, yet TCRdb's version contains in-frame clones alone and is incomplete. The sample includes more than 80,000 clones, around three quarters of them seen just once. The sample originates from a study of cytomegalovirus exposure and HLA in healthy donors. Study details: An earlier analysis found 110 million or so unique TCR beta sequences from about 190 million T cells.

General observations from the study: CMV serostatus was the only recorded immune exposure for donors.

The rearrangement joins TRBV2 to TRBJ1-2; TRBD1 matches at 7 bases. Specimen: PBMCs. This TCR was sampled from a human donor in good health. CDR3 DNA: TGTGCCAGCAGTGATTATACAGGGGCGGCCTATGGCTACACCTTC. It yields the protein CASSDYTGAAYGYTF.